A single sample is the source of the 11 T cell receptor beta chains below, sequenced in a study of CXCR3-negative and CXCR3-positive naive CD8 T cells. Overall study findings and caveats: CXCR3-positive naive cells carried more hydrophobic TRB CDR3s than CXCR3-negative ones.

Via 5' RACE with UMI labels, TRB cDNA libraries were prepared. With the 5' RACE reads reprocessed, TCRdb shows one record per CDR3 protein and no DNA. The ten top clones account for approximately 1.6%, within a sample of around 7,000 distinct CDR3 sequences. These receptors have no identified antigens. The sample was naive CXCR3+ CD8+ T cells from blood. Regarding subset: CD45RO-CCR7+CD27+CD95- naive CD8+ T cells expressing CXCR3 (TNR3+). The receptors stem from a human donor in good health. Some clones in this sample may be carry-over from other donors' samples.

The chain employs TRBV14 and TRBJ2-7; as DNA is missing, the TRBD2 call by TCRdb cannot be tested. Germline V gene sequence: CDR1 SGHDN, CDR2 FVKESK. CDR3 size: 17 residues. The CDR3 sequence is CASSQDEGSLINYEQYF.

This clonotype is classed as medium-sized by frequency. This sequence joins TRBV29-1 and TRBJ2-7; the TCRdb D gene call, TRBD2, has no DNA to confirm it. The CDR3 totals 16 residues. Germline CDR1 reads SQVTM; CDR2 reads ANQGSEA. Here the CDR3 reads CSVEWALGGDSYEQYF.

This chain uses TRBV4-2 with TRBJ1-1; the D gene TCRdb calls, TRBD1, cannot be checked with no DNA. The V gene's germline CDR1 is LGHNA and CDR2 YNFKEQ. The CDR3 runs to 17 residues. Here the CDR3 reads CASSQDFGTVEHSEAFF.

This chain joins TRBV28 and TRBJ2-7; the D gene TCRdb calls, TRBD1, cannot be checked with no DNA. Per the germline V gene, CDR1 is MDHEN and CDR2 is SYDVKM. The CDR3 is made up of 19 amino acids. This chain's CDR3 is CASSLFSDRGRLNLYEQYF.

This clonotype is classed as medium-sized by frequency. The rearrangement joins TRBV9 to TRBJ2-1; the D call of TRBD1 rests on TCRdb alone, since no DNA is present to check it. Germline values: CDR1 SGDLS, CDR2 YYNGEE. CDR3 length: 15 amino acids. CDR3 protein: CASSVVGAGTGEQFF.

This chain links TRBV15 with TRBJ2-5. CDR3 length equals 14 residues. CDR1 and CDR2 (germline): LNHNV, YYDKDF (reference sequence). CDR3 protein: CATSRDQSAETQYF.

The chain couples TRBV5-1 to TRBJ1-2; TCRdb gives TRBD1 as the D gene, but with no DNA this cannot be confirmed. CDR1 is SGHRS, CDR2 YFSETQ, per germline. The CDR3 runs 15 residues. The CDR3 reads CASSTGTGGNYGYTF.

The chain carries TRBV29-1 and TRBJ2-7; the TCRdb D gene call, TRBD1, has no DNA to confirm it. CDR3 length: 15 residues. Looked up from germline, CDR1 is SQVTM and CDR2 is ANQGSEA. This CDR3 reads CSVYTYLDTSYEQYF.

The CDR3 region is CASSLGQGPTEAFF. The V and J genes are TRBV19 and TRBJ1-1; TCRdb proposes TRBD1, but this gene call is untestable without DNA. The CDR3 covers 14 residues. Germline lookup yields CDR1 LNHDA and CDR2 SQIVND (reference sequence).

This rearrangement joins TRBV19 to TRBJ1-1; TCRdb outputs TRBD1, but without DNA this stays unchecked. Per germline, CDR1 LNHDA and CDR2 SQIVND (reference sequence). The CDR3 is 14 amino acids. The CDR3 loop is CASILDRQNTEAFF.

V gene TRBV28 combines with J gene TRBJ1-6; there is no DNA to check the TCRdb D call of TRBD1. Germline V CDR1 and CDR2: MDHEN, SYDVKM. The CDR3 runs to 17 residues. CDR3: CASSNHLNRGPNSTLHF. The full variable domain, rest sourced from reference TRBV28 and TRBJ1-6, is DVKVTQSSRYLVKRTGEKVFLECVQDMDHENMFWYRQDPGLGLRLIYFSYDVKMKEKGDIPEGYSVSREKKERFSLILESASTNQTSMYLCASSNHLNRGPNSTLHFGNGTRLTVT.